Presented here are 21 T cell receptor beta chains from one specimen sequenced in a study of cytomegalovirus exposure and HLA in healthy donors. With 60 Vbeta and 13 Jbeta primers, the PCR was carried out. Generated by immunoSEQ multiplex PCR, the TCRdb table keeps only in-frame clones and is missing some. The table has about 160,000 clones, roughly 82% seen once; the top ten hold about 3%. Material for sequencing was PBMCs. Receptor source: a woman aged 45-65 years in good health and CMV-seropositive.

This rearrangement joins TRBV12-5 to TRBJ2-3, with D possibly TRBD1 on 5 matching bases. This CDR3 is 13 amino acids long. Trimming pared 7 bases from V and 2 bases from J, leaving 10 bases between. The germline gives CDR1 LGHNT, CDR2 FRNRAP. CDR3 in amino acids: CASANRNTDTQYF. The CDR3, as DNA: TGTGCTAGTGCCAACAGGAACACAGATACGCAGTATTTT.

V usage is TRBV6-1 and J usage is TRBJ2-3; TRBD2 agrees at 8 bases. The trim removed 1 base at V and 2 bases at J, leaving 2 bases unmatched. This CDR3 spans 15 amino acids. CDR1 is MNHNS and CDR2 is SASEGT in the germline V gene. The CDR3 reads CASSEELAVTDTQYF. The DNA for the CDR3 is TGTGCCAGCAGTGAAGAACTAGCGGTCACAGATACGCAGTATTTT.

The chain carries TRBV4-1 and TRBJ1-5; tentative D call: TRBD1 (5 bases). The germline V gene has CDR1 MGHRA and CDR2 YSYEKL. The ends were cut back, 1 base at V and 8 bases at J, with 18 bases in the middle. The CDR3 is made up of 16 amino acids. The CDR3 spells CASSQVGRESGEPQHF. CDR3 DNA sequence: TGCGCCAGCAGCCAAGTGGGACGGGAGTCAGGCGAGCCCCAGCATTTT.

The chain joins TRBV9 to TRBJ1-6; D gene uncertain. The CDR3 length is 15 residues. Germline CDR1 reads SGDLS; CDR2 reads YYNGEE. V was pared by 2 bases and J by 7 bases, with 13 bases between. The chain's CDR3 is CASSVLGRENSPLHF. The CDR3, as DNA: TGTGCCAGCAGCGTTCTGGGAAGGGAGAATTCACCCCTCCACTTT.

This chain joins TRBV12-5 and TRBJ1-5, with D perhaps matching TRBD1 (6 bases). V was clipped by 2 bases and J by 4 bases, with 6 bases between them. Germline values: CDR1 LGHNT, CDR2 FRNRAP. The CDR3 totals 13 residues. In DNA, the CDR3 is TGTGCTAGTGGTTTGACAGGGAATCAGCCCCAGCATTTT. Amino acid sequence: CASGLTGNQPQHF.

V usage is TRBV27 and J usage is TRBJ1-1; 9 bases align to TRBD1. CDR1 and CDR2 from the germline V gene are MNHEY and SMNVEV (reference sequence). This CDR3 has 13 residues. V lost 8 bases and J lost 5; bases outside the gene matches: 6. The CDR3, as DNA: TGTGCCAGCGGGCCGGGACAGGGTACTGAAGCTTTCTTT. Translated: CASGPGQGTEAFF.

V usage is TRBV5-6 and J usage is TRBJ1-2, with 7 bases lining up with TRBD1. Trimming took 5 bases from V and 1 from J; bases not matched to a gene: 8. The CDR3 is made up of 15 amino acids. CDR1 is SGHDT, CDR2 YYEEEE, per germline. CDR3 bases: TGTGCCAGCAGGGCAACAGGGGCCCTTAACTATGGCTACACCTTC. This encodes CASRATGALNYGYTF.

The chain recombines TRBV6-5 with TRBJ1-1; D gene uncertain. Germline V gene sequence: CDR1 MNHEY, CDR2 SVGAGI. The CDR3 consists of 12 residues. The ends were cut back, 2 bases at V and 10 bases at J, with 11 bases in the middle. CDR3 nucleotide sequence: TGTGCCAGCAGTTACCGCGGAACGAGAGCTTTCTTT. Residues: CASSYRGTRAFF.

In its sample, this clone was seen a few times. This chain joins TRBV6-1 and TRBJ2-5; tentative D call: TRBD2 (6 bases). The germline V gene encodes CDR1 MNHNS and CDR2 SASEGT. The CDR3 has 15 amino acids. Trimming took 2 bases from V and 4 from J, leaving 14 bases between them. Here the CDR3 reads CASSEIRLGGETQYF. In DNA, the CDR3 is TGTGCCAGCAGTGAAATAAGGTTGGGGGGAGAGACCCAGTACTTC.

This clone was recorded a few times. J is TRBJ1-2 and V is TRBV4-1; 8 bases match TRBD1. This CDR3 comprises 16 residues. From germline, CDR1 is MGHRA and CDR2 YSYEKL. J gave up 1 base and V 3 bases, and 7 bases lay outside the gene matches. Here the CDR3 DNA reads TGCGCCAGCAGCCAGGTCGGACAGGGAAGTAACTATGGCTACACCTTC. This codes for CASSQVGQGSNYGYTF.

Regarding this clone: At one end the junction does not follow the germline gene, possibly because of a read error. The chain employs TRBV6-5 and TRBJ1-1; D is perhaps TRBD1 (5 bases). The CDR3 has 13 residues. CDR1 is MNHEY, CDR2 SVGAGI, per germline. The CDR3 sequence is CAISEPGLDGAFF. The CDR3 DNA sequence: TGTGCCATCAGTGAACCGGGACTCGATGGGGCTTTCTTT.

The V call is TRBV5-8, the J call TRBJ2-7, with D uncertain. Looked up from germline, CDR1 is SGHTS and CDR2 is YDEGEE. CDR3 length: 14 amino acids. V lost 0 bases to trimming and J lost 0 bases, with 7 bases between them. CDR3 coding DNA: TGTGCCAGCAGCTTGGACAGTGTCTCCTACGAGCAGTACTTC. Translation: CASSLDSVSYEQYF.

This chain connects TRBV7-3 to TRBJ2-5; 11 positions match TRBD2. The CDR3 runs 13 residues. CDR1 is SGHTA, CDR2 FQGTGA, per germline. The V and J ends lost 4 bases and 5 bases, in that order; junction bases with no gene match: 0. Written as DNA, the CDR3 is TGTGCCAGCAGCTCTAGCGGGGGGGAGACCCAGTACTTC. Protein product: CASSSSGGETQYF.

This clone was seen a handful of times. The rearrangement joins TRBV5-4 to TRBJ2-3, with unresolved D. Trimming pared 3 bases from V and 2 bases from J, leaving 4 bases between. The CDR3 covers 12 residues. Germline V gene lookup returns CDR1 SGHNT and CDR2 YYREEE (reference sequence). The CDR3 DNA sequence: TGTGCCAGCAGCTCCCTCACAGATACGCAGTATTTT. This encodes CASSSLTDTQYF.

This clone was detected a few times. This chain connects TRBV4-2 to TRBJ1-1, with unresolved D. The CDR3 covers 14 residues. Germline CDR1 is LGHNA and CDR2 is YNFKEQ. Trimming cost V 1 base and J 10 bases, with 16 bases left between them. The CDR3 sequence is CASSQASLARGAFF. The CDR3 bases are TGTGCCAGCAGCCAAGCCTCACTGGCCCGGGGAGCTTTCTTT.

V and J are TRBV4-1 and TRBJ1-2; D perhaps matches TRBD1 (5 bases). Deletions cut 0 bases from V and 1 base from J, with 12 bases between. Germline-derived CDR1 and CDR2 are MGHRA and YSYEKL. The CDR3 is made up of 16 amino acids. CDR3: CASSQDLTEDNYGYTF. The CDR3 DNA reads TGCGCCAGCAGCCAAGATTTGACAGAAGATAACTATGGCTACACCTTC.

The chain links TRBV7-6 to TRBJ1-5; 7 bases align to TRBD1. CDR1 and CDR2 (germline): SGHVS, FNYEAQ. The junction had 4 bases not matched to a gene; V was cut back by 5 bases and J by 0 bases. This CDR3 is built from 15 residues. DNA for the CDR3: TGTGCCAGCAGCCCGGGACAGCTTAGCAATCAGCCCCAGCATTTT. It specifies CASSPGQLSNQPQHF.

This clone was observed a single time. The chain carries TRBV5-3 and TRBJ1-3, with 9 bases identical to TRBD1. TRBV5-3 is given ORF status, its function remaining uncertain. This CDR3 is 17 amino acids long. V shed 3 bases, J shed 7 bases, and the junction held 14 bases outside the gene matches. The DNA for the CDR3 is TGTGCCAGAAGCTCTTGGACAGGGGACAACCTTAGGAACACCATATATTTT. It translates to CARSSWTGDNLRNTIYF.

The chain couples TRBV6-5 to TRBJ1-1; TRBD1 is a possible D gene (6 bases). The length of the CDR3 is 15 residues. Germline CDR1 MNHEY, CDR2 SVGAGI. The V end was cut by 0 bases, the J end by 1 base, with 9 bases between. CDR3 nucleotides: TGTGCCAGCAGTTACTCCGGACAGCCGAACACTGAAGCTTTCTTT. Translating it yields CASSYSGQPNTEAFF.

The chain has TRBV10-3 and TRBJ2-2; D possibly corresponds to TRBD2 (5 bases). The germline gives CDR1 ENHRY, CDR2 SYGVKD. The V end was cut by 6 bases, the J end by 0 bases, with 11 bases between. The CDR3 length is 15 residues. CDR3 sequence reads: CAISGVITNTGELFF. The CDR3 nucleotides read TGTGCCATCAGCGGGGTGATAACGAACACCGGGGAGCTGTTTTTT.

The rearrangement uses TRBV19 and TRBJ1-5; 8 bases line up with TRBD1. The CDR3 runs 14 residues. V was pared by 6 bases and J by 0 bases, with 1 base of the junction left unmatched. Germline CDR1 is LNHDA and CDR2 is SQIVND (reference sequence). The CDR3 sequence is CASRGTGSNQPQHF. The CDR3 nucleotides are TGTGCCAGTAGGGGGACAGGTAGCAATCAGCCCCAGCATTTT.